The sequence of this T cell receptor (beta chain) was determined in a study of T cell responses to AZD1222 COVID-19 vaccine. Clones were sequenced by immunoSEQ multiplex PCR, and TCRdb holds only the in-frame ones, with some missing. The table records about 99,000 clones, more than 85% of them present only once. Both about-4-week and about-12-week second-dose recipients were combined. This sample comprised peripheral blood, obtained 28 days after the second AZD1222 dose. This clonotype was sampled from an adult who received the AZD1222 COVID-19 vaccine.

CDR3 in DNA: TGCAGTGCCAGTCATCCGAACACCGGGGAGCTGTTTTTT. Encoded protein: CSASHPNTGELFF. J is TRBJ2-2 and V is TRBV20-1, with D hard to call. CDR1 is DFQATT, CDR2 SNEGSKA, per germline (reference sequence). The CDR3 consists of 13 residues. The V and J ends lost 6 bases and 0 bases respectively, with 8 bases between them.